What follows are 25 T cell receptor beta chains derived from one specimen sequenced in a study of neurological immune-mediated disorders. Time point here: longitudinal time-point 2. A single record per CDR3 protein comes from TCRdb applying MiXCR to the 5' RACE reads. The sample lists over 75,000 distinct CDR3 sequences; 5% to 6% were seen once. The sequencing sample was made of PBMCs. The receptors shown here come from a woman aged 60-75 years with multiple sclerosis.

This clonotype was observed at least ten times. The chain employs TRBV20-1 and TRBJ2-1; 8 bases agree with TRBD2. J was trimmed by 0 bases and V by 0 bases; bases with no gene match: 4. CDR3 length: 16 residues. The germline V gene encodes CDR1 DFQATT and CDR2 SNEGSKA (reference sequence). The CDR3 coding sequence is TGCAGTGCTAGAGATTGGCGGGGGGCCTCCTACAATGAGCAGTTCTTC. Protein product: CSARDWRGASYNEQFF.

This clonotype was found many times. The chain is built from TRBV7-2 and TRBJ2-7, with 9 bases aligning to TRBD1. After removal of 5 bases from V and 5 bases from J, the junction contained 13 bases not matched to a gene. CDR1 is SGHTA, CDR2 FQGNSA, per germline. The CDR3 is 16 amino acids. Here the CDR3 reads CASSTRGAGTGHEQYF. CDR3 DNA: TGTGCCAGCAGCACGAGAGGGGCCGGGACAGGGCACGAGCAGTACTTC.

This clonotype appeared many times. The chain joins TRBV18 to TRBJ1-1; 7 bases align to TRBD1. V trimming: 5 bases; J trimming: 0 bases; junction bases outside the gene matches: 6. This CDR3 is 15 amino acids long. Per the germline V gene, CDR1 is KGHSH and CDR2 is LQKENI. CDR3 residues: CASSKIDRVNTEAFF. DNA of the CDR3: TGTGCCAGCTCAAAGATTGACAGGGTGAACACTGAAGCTTTCTTT.

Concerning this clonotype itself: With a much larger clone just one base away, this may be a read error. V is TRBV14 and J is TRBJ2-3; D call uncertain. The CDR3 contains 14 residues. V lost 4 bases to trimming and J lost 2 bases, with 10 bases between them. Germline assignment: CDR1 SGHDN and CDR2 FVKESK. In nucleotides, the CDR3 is TGTGCCAGCAGCCGACGGAACCTCACAGATACGCAGTATTTT. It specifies CASSRRNLTDTQYF. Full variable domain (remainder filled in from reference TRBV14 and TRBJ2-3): EAGVTQFPSHSVIEKGQTVTLRCDPISGHDNLYWYRRVMGKEIKFLLHFVKESKQDESGMPNNRFLAERTGGTYSTLKVQPAELEDSGVYFCASSRRNLTDTQYFGPGTRLTVL.

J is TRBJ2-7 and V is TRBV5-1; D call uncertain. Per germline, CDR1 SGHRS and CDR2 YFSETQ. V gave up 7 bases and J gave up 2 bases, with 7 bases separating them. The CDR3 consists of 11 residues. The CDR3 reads CASLGTYEQYF. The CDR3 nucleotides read TGCGCCAGCCTCGGTACCTACGAGCAGTACTTC.

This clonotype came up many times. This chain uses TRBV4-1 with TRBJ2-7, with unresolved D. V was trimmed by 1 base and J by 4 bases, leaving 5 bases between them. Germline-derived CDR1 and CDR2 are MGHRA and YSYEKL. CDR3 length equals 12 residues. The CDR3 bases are TGCGCCAGCAGCCAAGTGGGATACGAGCAGTACTTC. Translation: CASSQVGYEQYF.

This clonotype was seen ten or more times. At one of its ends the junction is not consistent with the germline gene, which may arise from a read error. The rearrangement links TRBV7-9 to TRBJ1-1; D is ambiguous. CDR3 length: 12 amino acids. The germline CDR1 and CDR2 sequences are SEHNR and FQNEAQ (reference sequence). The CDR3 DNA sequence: TGCGCCAGCAGTTTCGGAGACACTGAAGCTTTCTTT. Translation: CASSFGDTEAFF.

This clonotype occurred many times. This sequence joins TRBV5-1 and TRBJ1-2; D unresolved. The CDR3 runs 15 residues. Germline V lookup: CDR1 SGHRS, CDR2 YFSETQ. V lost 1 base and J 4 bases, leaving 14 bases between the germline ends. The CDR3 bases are TGCGCCAGCAGCTTGCAAATGGATAGCATCTATGGCTACACCTTC. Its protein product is CASSLQMDSIYGYTF. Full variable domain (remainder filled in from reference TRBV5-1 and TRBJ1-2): KAGVTQTPRYLIKTRGQQVTLSCSPISGHRSVSWYQQTPGQGLQFLFEYFSETQRNKGNFPGRFSGRQFSNSRSEMNVSTLELGDSALYLCASSLQMDSIYGYTFGSGTRLTVV.

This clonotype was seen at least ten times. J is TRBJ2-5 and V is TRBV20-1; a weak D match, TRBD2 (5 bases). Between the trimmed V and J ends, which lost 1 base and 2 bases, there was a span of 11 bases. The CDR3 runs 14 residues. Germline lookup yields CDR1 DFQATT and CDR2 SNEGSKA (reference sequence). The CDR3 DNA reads TGCAGTGCTAGAGGCCTAGCCCCACAAGAGACCCAGTACTTC. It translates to CSARGLAPQETQYF.

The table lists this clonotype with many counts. As DNA, the CDR3 is TGTGCCAGCTACGCGGGGGGGAACTATGGCTACACCTTC. Translated: CASYAGGNYGYTF. The chain combines TRBV6-5 with TRBJ1-2; maybe TRBD1 (5 bases). Deletions cut 8 bases from V and 2 bases from J, with 12 bases between. The CDR3 covers 13 residues. Germline V gene sequence: CDR1 MNHEY, CDR2 SVGAGI.

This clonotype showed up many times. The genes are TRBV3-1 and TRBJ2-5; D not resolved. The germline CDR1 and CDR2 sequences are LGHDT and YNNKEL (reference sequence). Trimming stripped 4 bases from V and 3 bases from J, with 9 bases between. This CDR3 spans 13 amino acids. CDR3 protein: CASSPRSEETQYF. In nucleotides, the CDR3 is TGTGCCAGCAGCCCCAGGAGCGAAGAGACCCAGTACTTC.

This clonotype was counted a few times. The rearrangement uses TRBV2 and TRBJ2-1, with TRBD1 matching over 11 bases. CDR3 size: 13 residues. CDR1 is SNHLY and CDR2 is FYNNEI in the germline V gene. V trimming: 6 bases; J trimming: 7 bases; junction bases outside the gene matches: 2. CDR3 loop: CASRRDRGNEQFF. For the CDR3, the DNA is TGTGCCAGCAGGAGGGACAGGGGGAATGAGCAGTTCTTC.

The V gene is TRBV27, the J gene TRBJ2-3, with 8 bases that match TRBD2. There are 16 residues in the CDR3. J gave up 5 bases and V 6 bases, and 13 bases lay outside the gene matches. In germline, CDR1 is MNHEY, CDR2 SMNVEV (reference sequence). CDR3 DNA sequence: TGTGCCAGCAGACGCGGCGGGACTAGGTCCCTAGATACGCAGTATTTT. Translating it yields CASRRGGTRSLDTQYF.

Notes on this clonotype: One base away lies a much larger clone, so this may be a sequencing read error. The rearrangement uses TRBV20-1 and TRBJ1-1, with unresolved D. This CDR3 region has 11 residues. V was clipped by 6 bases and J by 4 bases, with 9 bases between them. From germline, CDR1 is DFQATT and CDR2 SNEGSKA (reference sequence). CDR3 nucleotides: TGCAGTGCGTCTGGTGGCACTGAAGCTTTCTTT. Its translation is CSASGGTEAFF.

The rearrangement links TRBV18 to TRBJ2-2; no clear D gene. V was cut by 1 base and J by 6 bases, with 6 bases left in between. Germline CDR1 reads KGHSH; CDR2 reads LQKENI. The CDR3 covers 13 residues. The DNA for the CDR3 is TGTGCCAGCTCACCACAGGGCGCCGGGGAGCTGTTTTTT. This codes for CASSPQGAGELFF. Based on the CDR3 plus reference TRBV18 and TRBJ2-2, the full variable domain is NAGVMQNPRHLVRRRGQEARLRCSPMKGHSHVYWYRQLPEEGLKFMVYLQKENIIDESGMPKERFSAEFPKEGPSILRIQQVVRGDSAAYFCASSPQGAGELFFGEGSRLTVL.

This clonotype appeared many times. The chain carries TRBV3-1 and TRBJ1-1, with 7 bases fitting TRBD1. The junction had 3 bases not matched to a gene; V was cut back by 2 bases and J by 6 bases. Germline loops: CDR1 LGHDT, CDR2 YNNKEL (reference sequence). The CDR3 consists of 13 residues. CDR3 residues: CASSQLTGAEAFF. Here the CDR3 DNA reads TGTGCCAGCAGCCAACTTACAGGGGCTGAAGCTTTCTTT. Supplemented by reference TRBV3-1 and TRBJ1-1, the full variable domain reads DTAVSQTPKYLVTQMGNDKSIKCEQNLGHDTMYWYKQDSKKFLKIMFSYNNKELIINETVPNRFSPKSPDKAHLNLHINSLELGDSAVYFCASSQLTGAEAFFGQGTRLTVV.

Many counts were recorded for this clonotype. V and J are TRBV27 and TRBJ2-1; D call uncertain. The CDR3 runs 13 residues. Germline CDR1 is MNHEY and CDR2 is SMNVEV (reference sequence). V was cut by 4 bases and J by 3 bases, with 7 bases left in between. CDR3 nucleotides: TGTGCCAGCAGTTACTCAAACTACAATGAGCAGTTCTTC. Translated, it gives CASSYSNYNEQFF.

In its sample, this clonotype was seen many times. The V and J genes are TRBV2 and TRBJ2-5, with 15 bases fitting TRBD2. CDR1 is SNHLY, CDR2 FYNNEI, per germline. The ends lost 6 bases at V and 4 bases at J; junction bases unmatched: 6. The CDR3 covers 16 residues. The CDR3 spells CASSDPGLAGGETQYF. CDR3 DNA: TGTGCCAGCAGCGACCCGGGACTAGCGGGGGGAGAGACCCAGTACTTC.

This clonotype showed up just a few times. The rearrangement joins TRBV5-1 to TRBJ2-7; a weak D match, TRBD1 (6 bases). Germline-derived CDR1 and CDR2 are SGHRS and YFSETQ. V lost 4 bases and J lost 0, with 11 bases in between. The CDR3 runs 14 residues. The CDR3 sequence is CASSLRDISYEQYF. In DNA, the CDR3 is TGCGCCAGCAGCCTCCGGGACATCTCCTACGAGCAGTACTTC.

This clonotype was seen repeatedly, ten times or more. CDR3 region: CASSKGGESNQPQHF. CDR3 nucleotide sequence: TGTGCCAGCAGCAAGGGGGGGGAGAGCAATCAGCCCCAGCATTTT. The J gene is TRBJ1-5, the V gene TRBV4-2, with D possibly being TRBD1 (6 bases). Trimming pared 5 bases from V and 1 base from J, leaving 12 bases between. Germline lookup yields CDR1 LGHNA and CDR2 YNFKEQ. The CDR3 extends over 15 amino acids.

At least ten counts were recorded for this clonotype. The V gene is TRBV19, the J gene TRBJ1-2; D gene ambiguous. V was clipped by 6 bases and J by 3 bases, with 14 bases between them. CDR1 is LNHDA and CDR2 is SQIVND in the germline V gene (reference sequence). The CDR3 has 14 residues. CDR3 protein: CASRTSGKDYGYTF. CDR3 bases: TGTGCCAGTAGGACCAGCGGCAAGGACTATGGCTACACCTTC.

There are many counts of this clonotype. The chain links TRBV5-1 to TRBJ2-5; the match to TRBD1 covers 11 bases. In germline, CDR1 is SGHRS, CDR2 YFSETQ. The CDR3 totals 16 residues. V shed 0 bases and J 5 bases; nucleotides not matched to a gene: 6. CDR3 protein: CASSLGGTGGYETQYF. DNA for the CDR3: TGCGCCAGCAGCTTGGGCGGGACAGGGGGTTATGAGACCCAGTACTTC.

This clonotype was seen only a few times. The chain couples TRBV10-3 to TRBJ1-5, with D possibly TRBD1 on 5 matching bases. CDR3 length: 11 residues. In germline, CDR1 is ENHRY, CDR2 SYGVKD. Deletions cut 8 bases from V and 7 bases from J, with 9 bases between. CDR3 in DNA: TGTGCCATCGGAAGGGACCAGCCCCAGCATTTT. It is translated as CAIGRDQPQHF.

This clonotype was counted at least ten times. CDR3 protein: CASSPQNDYGYTF. CDR3 coding DNA: TGTGCCAGCTCACCACAGAACGACTATGGCTACACCTTC. V and J are TRBV18 and TRBJ1-2; D call uncertain. Germline CDR1 and CDR2: KGHSH and LQKENI. With 1 base removed from V and 3 bases from J, the gap between germline ends came to 6 bases. There are 13 residues in the CDR3.

The CDR3: CASSLGTLHSYEQYF. The DNA for the CDR3 is TGTGCCAGCAGCCTCGGGACACTCCACTCCTACGAGCAGTACTTC. V gene TRBV14 combines with J gene TRBJ2-7; a weak D match, TRBD1 (6 bases). V was shortened by 4 bases and J by 0 bases, with 13 bases between the two germline ends. This CDR3 has 15 residues. From germline, CDR1 is SGHDN and CDR2 FVKESK.